This T cell receptor beta chain was observed in a study of Ad26.COV2.S vaccination and SARS-CoV-2 variants. Study-level background: Vaccine-arm donor from the placebo-controlled COV1001 Ad26.COV2.S trial. Participants got Ad26.COV2.S intramuscularly, once or twice 56 days apart. Study-wide results and caveats: Vaccine recipients showed a spike-specific TCR breadth that was higher than in placebo recipients.

Notes on this clone: Its matching antigen is unknown.

The length of the CDR3 is 15 residues. Germline assignment: CDR1 MNHEY and CDR2 SVGAGI. Trimming shortened V by 6 bases and J by 0 bases, and 14 bases separated the two germline ends. Documented treatment: about 20 received Ad26.COV2.S at low or high dose, single or two shots; about 5 received placebo; per-sample allocation not given. The samples date from day 63 after the first vaccine or placebo injection. Profiling relied on immunoSEQ multiplex PCR, and the TCRdb table lists in-frame clones only, not all of them. The data show over 450,000 clones, about nine tenths seen once. The clonotype originates from a person aged 18-65 years who received the Ad26.COV2.S COVID-19 vaccine or a placebo. This chain connects TRBV6-5 to TRBJ1-1; D remains unclear. Here the sequenced sample was peripheral blood, taken in a trial of Ad26.COV2.S vaccine versus placebo. CDR3 region: CASSLTGPMNTEAFF. The CDR3 DNA reads TGTGCCAGCAGCCTAACCGGGCCGATGAACACTGAAGCTTTCTTT.